The present entry profiles one T cell receptor (beta chain) with its context. Its antigen is currently unknown. Using immunoSEQ multiplex PCR, the repertoire was profiled, and TCRdb retains in-frame clones only, with some absent. The sample includes about 18,000 clones, roughly 80% of them seen just once. The data derive from a study of PD-1 blockade in classical Hodgkin lymphoma. Study-level background: With a 2-week interval, patients received intravenous nivolumab at 3 mg/kg.

The CDR3 extends over 13 amino acids. The germline V and J ends were trimmed by 5 bases and 4 bases, with 12 bases remaining between them. The germline gives CDR1 GTSNPN, CDR2 SVGIG (reference sequence). Broader study findings: According to reports, newly diagnosed patients had lower baseline TCR diversity than healthy donors, and relapsed/refractory patients had lower baseline TCR diversity still.

Each of the patients experienced relapse following autologous stem cell transplantation, and their brentuximab vedotin exposure differed. The rearrangement links TRBV30 to TRBJ2-1; D is unclear. The sample in question was peripheral blood mononuclear cells (PBMCs), obtained at baseline. The clonotype comes from a human donor with classical Hodgkin lymphoma. This chain's CDR3 is CAWLGWPYNEQFF. Written as DNA, the CDR3 is TGTGCCTGGCTAGGATGGCCTTACAATGAGCAGTTCTTC.